These 26 T cell receptor beta chains originate from one sample sequenced in a study of regulatory T cells in long-lasting Graves disease (dated by TCRdb to the early 2020s). In the paper's terms, the time point label means: newly diagnosed GD, antithyroid drugs for less than 3 months. RNA was extracted from PBMCs in TRIzol for both TCR sequencing and RNA sequencing. The library was prepared using multiplex PCR. The data were produced on an Illumina HiSeq 4000. CDR3 regions were amplified by Arm-PCR with iRepertoire HTBI primers to construct TCR beta libraries. Using fastp trimming at Q25 and MiXCR clonotype assembly, TCRdb reanalyzed the public sequencing data and kept in-frame beta chains. Here each entry gathers all rows of one CDR3 protein and keeps the most common genes and DNA. In this sample the table shows around 250,000 distinct CDR3 sequences, about 17% of which occur a single time. Of the sample, 13% to 15% is held by the ten largest clones.

These same data were also listed under a study on T cells in Graves' hyperthyroidism and ophthalmopathy.

The starting material was peripheral blood mononuclear cells (PBMCs), obtained at new diagnosis, from a patient treated with antithyroid drugs. Receptor source: a woman aged 25-40 years with Graves disease. Donor details come from another sample of the same person, matched by shared clones.

This clonotype was counted at least ten times. The chain carries TRBV3-1 and TRBJ1-6; D call uncertain. Trimming removed 8 bases from V and 5 bases from J, with 7 bases in between. CDR3 length equals 12 residues. The germline gives CDR1 LGHDT, CDR2 YNNKEL (reference sequence). CDR3 sequence: CASGINNSPLHF. CDR3 bases: TGTGCCAGCGGGATAAATAATTCACCCCTCCACTTT.

Many counts were recorded for this clonotype. The chain carries TRBV27 and TRBJ2-7; D possibly corresponds to TRBD2 (5 bases). The CDR3 is 14 residues long. With 3 bases removed from V and 4 bases from J, the gap between germline ends came to 13 bases. Germline CDR1 reads MNHEY; CDR2 reads SMNVEV (reference sequence). DNA for the CDR3: TGTGCCAGCAGTTTGTCGCGCCGCGGGTACGAGCAGTACTTC. Encoded protein: CASSLSRRGYEQYF.

As regards this clonotype: This may stem from a read error, because a much larger clone lies one nucleotide away. The chain joins TRBV7-7 to TRBJ2-5; tentatively, D is TRBD1 (5 bases). Germline V CDR1 and CDR2: SSHAT, FNYEAQ (reference sequence). This CDR3 spans 16 amino acids. In nucleotides, the CDR3 is TGTGCTAACAGCTATAAAGGGCCGGGTGGGGCAGAGACCCAGTACTTC. It translates to CANSYKGPGGAETQYF.

In its sample, this clonotype was seen many times. The chain joins TRBV4-2 to TRBJ1-5; D may be TRBD1 (6 bases). The CDR3 is made up of 14 amino acids. CDR1 is LGHNA, CDR2 YNFKEQ, per germline. Trimming stripped 0 bases from V and 6 bases from J, with 9 bases between. The CDR3 reads CASSQDEGVQPQHF. The CDR3 DNA reads as TGTGCCAGCAGCCAAGATGAGGGGGTTCAGCCCCAGCATTTT.

In this sample, this clonotype turned up once. The chain is built from TRBV6-9 and TRBJ2-5, with D possibly matching TRBD2 (6 bases). The CDR3 has 16 residues. The ends were cut back, 3 bases at V and 4 bases at J, with 18 bases in the middle. The germline V gene has CDR1 MNHGY and CDR2 SVAAGI. This CDR3 is CASSYSGTVPRETQYF. The DNA for the CDR3 is TGTGCCAGCAGTTACTCAGGGACTGTCCCAAGAGAGACCCAGTACTTC.

Comments on this clonotype: A much bigger clone sits one base away, suggesting this may be a read error. The chain carries TRBV10-2 and TRBJ2-5; possibly TRBD1 or TRBD2 for D (6 bases each). This CDR3 is built from 13 residues. V was clipped by 9 bases and J by 5 bases, with 16 bases between them. The germline V gene has CDR1 WSHSY and CDR2 SAAADI. The CDR3 reads CASPGGRGETQYF. CDR3 nucleotides: TGCGCCAGTCCCGGGGGAAGGGGGGAGACCCAGTACTTC.

This clonotype was found many times. V usage is TRBV7-9 and J usage is TRBJ1-1; D is perhaps TRBD1 (5 bases). Trimming took off 5 bases at V and 7 bases at J, with 17 bases between the two ends. The CDR3 is made up of 14 amino acids. Germline V CDR1 and CDR2: SEHNR, FQNEAQ (reference sequence). CDR3 in DNA: TGTGCCAGCAGCGTCGGGGGGAGTATGGGTGAAGCTTTCTTT. Its protein product is CASSVGGSMGEAFF. Using reference TRBV7-9 and TRBJ1-1 for the parts outside the CDR3, the full variable domain is DTGVSQNPRHKITKRGQNVTFRCDPISEHNRLYWYRQTLGQGPEFLTYFQNEAQLEKSRLLSDRFSAERPKGSFSTLEIQRTEQGDSAMYLCASSVGGSMGEAFFGQGTRLTVV.

The rearrangement joins TRBV2 to TRBJ2-5, with no clear D. V lost 7 bases and J 2 bases, leaving 14 bases between the germline ends. This CDR3 region has 14 residues. Germline CDR1 reads SNHLY; CDR2 reads FYNNEI. CDR3 sequence: CASKAGVGQETQYF. As DNA, the CDR3 is TGTGCCAGCAAGGCTGGGGTGGGGCAAGAGACCCAGTACTTC.

Concerning this clonotype: A much larger clone differs from this one at a single base, so this may be a read error. V is TRBV7-2 and J is TRBJ2-1; TRBD1 is a possible D gene (6 bases). The CDR3 totals 16 residues. The germline V and J ends were trimmed by 5 bases and 7 bases, with 21 bases remaining between them. Germline lookup yields CDR1 SGHTA and CDR2 FQGNSA. DNA of the CDR3: TGTGCCAGCAGCCCGCAGGGCAGGGGATTATGGAATGAGCAGTTCTTC. Translating it yields CASSPQGRGLWNEQFF.

This clonotype came up many times. V and J are TRBV18 and TRBJ2-1; a possible D gene is TRBD2 (6 bases). CDR3 length: 18 residues. V lost 0 bases and J lost 10, with 25 bases in between. Germline V gives CDR1 KGHSH, CDR2 LQKENI. CDR3 region: CASSPPRGVKGRPGEQFF. CDR3 DNA sequence: TGTGCCAGCTCACCACCGCGCGGGGTTAAGGGCAGGCCGGGGGAGCAGTTCTTC.

The chain couples TRBV5-1 to TRBJ2-3, with TRBD2 matching 12 bases. CDR1 is SGHRS, CDR2 YFSETQ, per germline. The junction had 6 bases not matched to a gene; V was cut back by 2 bases and J by 2 bases. This CDR3 region has 17 residues. In DNA, the CDR3 is TGCGCCAGCAGCTTTTCACTAGCGGGGGGTAACACAGATACGCAGTATTTT. Amino acids: CASSFSLAGGNTDTQYF.

This clonotype has more than one count but fewer than ten. The chain couples TRBV5-6 to TRBJ2-5; 10 nucleotides line up with TRBD2. The CDR3 loop spans 14 amino acids. In germline, CDR1 is SGHDT, CDR2 YYEEEE. V was clipped by 5 bases and J by 0 bases; unmatched bases: 1. The CDR3 loop is CASRLAGDQETQYF. In DNA, the CDR3 is TGTGCCAGCAGGCTAGCGGGGGACCAAGAGACCCAGTACTTC.

This clonotype has a count of ten or more. The chain links TRBV6-1 to TRBJ1-6, with D possibly matching TRBD1 (5 bases). The CDR3 length is 16 residues. Looked up from germline, CDR1 is MNHNS and CDR2 is SASEGT. Trimming removed 6 bases from V and 0 bases from J, with 12 bases in between. In nucleotides, the CDR3 is TGTGCCAGCAGCCGATCAGGGAGCTCCTATAATTCACCCCTCCACTTT. Amino acid sequence: CASSRSGSSYNSPLHF.

This clonotype was counted ten times or more. The gene calls are TRBV5-1 and TRBJ1-3; 8 bases align to TRBD1. Germline values: CDR1 SGHRS, CDR2 YFSETQ. V shed 2 bases and J 0 bases; nucleotides not matched to a gene: 4. CDR3 size: 16 residues. The CDR3 here is CASSFGTGHSGNTIYF. CDR3 bases: TGCGCCAGCAGCTTCGGGACAGGCCACTCTGGAAACACCATATATTTT.

This clonotype was seen at least ten times. The rearrangement links TRBV20-1 to TRBJ2-3; D possibly corresponds to TRBD2 (6 bases). V lost 3 bases to trimming and J lost 2 bases, with 9 bases between them. CDR3 length: 13 residues. Germline V CDR1 and CDR2: DFQATT, SNEGSKA (reference sequence). This chain's CDR3 is CSASWDSTDTQYF. CDR3 DNA sequence: TGCAGTGCTAGCTGGGACTCCACAGATACGCAGTATTTT.

This clonotype was counted many times. The rearrangement joins TRBV12-3 or TRBV12-4 to TRBJ2-5, with D perhaps being TRBD1 or TRBD2 (6 bases each). V was pared by 8 bases and J by 5 bases, with 15 bases between. The CDR3 is made up of 13 amino acids. The CDR3 nucleotides are TGTGCCAGCTCAGTGGGGGCGGGGGAGACCCAGTACTTC. Amino acid sequence: CASSVGAGETQYF.

At least ten counts were recorded for this clonotype. V is TRBV9 and J is TRBJ2-7; tentative D call: TRBD2 (6 bases). The germline V gene has CDR1 SGDLS and CDR2 YYNGEE. V shed 0 bases and J shed 3 bases, with 10 bases lying between them. The CDR3 is 14 amino acids. The CDR3 protein is CASSVGLGGYEQYF. CDR3 in DNA: TGTGCCAGCAGCGTAGGACTGGGGGGCTACGAGCAGTACTTC. The whole variable domain, filled in from reference TRBV9 and TRBJ2-7, reads DSGVTQTPKHLITATGQRVTLRCSPRSGDLSVYWYQQSLDQGLQFLIQYYNGEERAKGNILERFSAQQFPDLHSELNLSSLELGDSALYFCASSVGLGGYEQYFGPGTRLTVT.

This clonotype was counted ten times or more. The chain joins TRBV10-3 to TRBJ2-5; a weak D match, TRBD2 (7 bases). The CDR3 length is 16 residues. Trimming shortened V by 0 bases and J by 4 bases, and 15 bases separated the two germline ends. Per germline, CDR1 ENHRY and CDR2 SYGVKD. The CDR3 DNA sequence: TGTGCCATCAGTGAGTCCGGCGGGGGCTCGGGAGAGACCCAGTACTTC. This sequence encodes CAISESGGGSGETQYF.

This clonotype was seen repeatedly, ten times or more. The rearrangement joins TRBV9 to TRBJ1-2; TRBD1 aligns across 8 bases. V dropped 6 bases and J dropped 0; count of bases not matched to a gene: 4. The CDR3 length is 14 residues. Germline V gene sequence: CDR1 SGDLS, CDR2 YYNGEE. The CDR3 sequence is CASTSGQANYGYTF. CDR3 sequence (DNA): TGTGCCAGCACATCGGGACAGGCTAACTATGGCTACACCTTC.

This clonotype was seen at least ten times. The chain employs TRBV5-1 and TRBJ1-3; D is unresolved. Germline loops: CDR1 SGHRS, CDR2 YFSETQ. V dropped 3 bases and J dropped 1 base, with 8 bases sitting between them. The CDR3 is 14 amino acids. CDR3 residues: CASSYWGSGNTIYF. CDR3 nucleotides: TGCGCCAGCAGCTACTGGGGATCTGGAAACACCATATATTTT.

The genes are TRBV18 and TRBJ1-1; tentatively, D is TRBD1 (6 bases). Germline-derived CDR1 and CDR2 are KGHSH and LQKENI. This CDR3 is built from 15 residues. V lost 6 bases, J lost 6 bases, and 20 bases lay in between. The CDR3 protein is CASSRSRGGNAEAFF. CDR3 coding DNA: TGTGCCAGCTCCCGGTCGAGAGGGGGAAACGCTGAAGCTTTCTTT.

The CDR3 loop is CASSWDRGRGTEAFF. Written as DNA, the CDR3 is TGTGCCAGCAGTTGGGACAGGGGGCGCGGAACTGAAGCTTTCTTT. The V gene is TRBV6-2 or TRBV6-3, the J gene TRBJ1-1, with 12 positions matching TRBD1. Germline V gene data show CDR1 as MNHEY and CDR2 as SVGEGT. The junction had 5 bases not matched to a gene; V was cut back by 4 bases and J by 5 bases. The CDR3 runs to 15 residues.

V and J are TRBV5-4 and TRBJ2-1, with D perhaps assigned TRBD1 or TRBD2 (7 bases each). V gave up 0 bases and J gave up 10 bases, with 17 bases separating them. The germline V gene encodes CDR1 SGHNT and CDR2 YYREEE (reference sequence). CDR3 length equals 15 residues. CDR3 in amino acids: CASSLVGRRGGEQFF. The DNA for the CDR3 is TGTGCCAGCAGCTTGGTCGGGCGCAGGGGGGGCGAGCAGTTCTTC.

In its sample, this clonotype was seen many times. The chain carries TRBV7-9 and TRBJ1-6, with 11 bases that match TRBD1. CDR3 length equals 14 residues. Per the germline V gene, CDR1 is SEHNR and CDR2 is FQNEAQ (reference sequence). With V trimmed by 4 bases and J by 14 bases, 7 bases remained unmatched. The CDR3 DNA is TGTGCCAGCAGCTCCCGGACAGGGGGCGCAACCCTCCACTTT. It codes for CASSSRTGGATLHF.

This clonotype was detected many times. This chain connects TRBV3-1 to TRBJ1-2, with TRBD1 as a possible D gene (5 bases). Germline CDR1 is LGHDT and CDR2 is YNNKEL (reference sequence). CDR3 length: 13 residues. V lost 5 bases to trimming and J lost 4 bases, with 11 bases between them. The DNA for the CDR3 is TGTGCCAGCAGCAAGGGGCTCAGCTATGGCTACACCTTC. Its protein product is CASSKGLSYGYTF.

This clonotype was detected many times. The CDR3 DNA reads as TGTGCCAGCTCACCACGGGAGCGTATGGAGCAGTTCTTC. Translation gives CASSPRERMEQFF. The chain carries TRBV18 and TRBJ2-1, with D possibly matching TRBD2 (5 bases). The V gene's germline CDR1 is KGHSH and CDR2 LQKENI. CDR3 length: 13 amino acids. Trimming pared 1 base from V and 10 bases from J, leaving 11 bases between.